This T cell receptor (beta chain) was observed in a study of blood T cell repertoires in COVID-19. The CDR3 extends over 13 amino acids. Trimming removed 2 bases from V and 7 bases from J, with 9 bases in between. Germline assignment: CDR1 SGHDT and CDR2 YYEEEE. Study processing details: Using reference gene primer amplification, nucleated cell counts were estimated. Sequencing was performed with immunoSEQ multiplex PCR; in TCRdb, only in-frame clones are kept and a portion is missing. V and J calls plus clone size are reproduced from that table; the DNA served to infer D and trimming. The sample carries over 150,000 clones, around 73% recorded once. This clone came up once. Other DNA sequences within the sample encode an identical CDR3.

The sequenced sample consisted of PBMCs or T cells enriched from blood (not recorded which). The V call is TRBV5-6, the J call TRBJ1-4; D ambiguous. This receptor was identified in a woman between 45 and 65 years old who had recovered from COVID-19. The CDR3 DNA sequence: TGTGCCAGCAGCTTAGGGAGAGGTGAAAAACTGTTTTTT. Its protein product is CASSLGRGEKLFF.